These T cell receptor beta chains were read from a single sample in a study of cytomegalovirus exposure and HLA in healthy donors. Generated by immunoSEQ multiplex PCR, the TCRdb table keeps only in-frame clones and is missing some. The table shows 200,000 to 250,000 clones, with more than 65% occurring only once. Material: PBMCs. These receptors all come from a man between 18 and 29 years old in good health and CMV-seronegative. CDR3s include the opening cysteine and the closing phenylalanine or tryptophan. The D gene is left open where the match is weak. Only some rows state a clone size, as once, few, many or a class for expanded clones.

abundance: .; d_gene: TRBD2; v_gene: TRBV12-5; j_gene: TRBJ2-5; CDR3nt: TGTGCTAGTGGGCTCGGACTAGCGGGAAAGTTGGAGACCCAGTACTTC; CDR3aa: CASGLGLAGKLETQYF
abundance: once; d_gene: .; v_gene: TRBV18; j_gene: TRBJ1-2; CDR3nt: TGTGCCAGCTCATCGTACCTGACAGACTCTAACTATGGCTACACCTTC; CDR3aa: CASSSYLTDSNYGYTF
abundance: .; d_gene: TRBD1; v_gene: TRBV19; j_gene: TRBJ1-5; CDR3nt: TGTGCCAGTAGCGGCCAGGGCCAGGGGGGCAATCAGCCCCAGCATTTT; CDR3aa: CASSGQGQGGNQPQHF
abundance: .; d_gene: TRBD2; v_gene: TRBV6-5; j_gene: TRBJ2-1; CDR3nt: TGTGCCAGCAGATTGGGACTAGCGGCCTACAATGAGCAGTTCTTC; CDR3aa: CASRLGLAAYNEQFF
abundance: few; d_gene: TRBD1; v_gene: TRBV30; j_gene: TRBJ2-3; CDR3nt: TGTGCCTGGAGGGGGACAGCGGATACGCAGTATTTT; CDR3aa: CAWRGTADTQYF
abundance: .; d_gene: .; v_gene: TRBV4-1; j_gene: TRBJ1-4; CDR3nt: TGCGCCAGCAGCCAAGGGAGTACATCAACTAATGAAAAACTGTTTTTT; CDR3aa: CASSQGSTSTNEKLFF
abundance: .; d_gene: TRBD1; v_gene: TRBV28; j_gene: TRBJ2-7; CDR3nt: TGTGCCAGCAGCCGGGCCCGACAGGGGGCCTCCTCCTACGAGCAGTACTTC; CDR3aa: CASSRARQGASSYEQYF
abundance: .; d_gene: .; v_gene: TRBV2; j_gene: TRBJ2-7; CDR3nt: TGTGCCAGCAGCAGGACTACAGCCTACGAGCAGTACTTC; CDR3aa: CASSRTTAYEQYF
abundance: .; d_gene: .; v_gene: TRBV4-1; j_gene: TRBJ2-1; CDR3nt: TGCGCCAGCAGCCAAGAAAAAACTAGAGGCAATGAGCAGTTCTTC; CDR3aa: CASSQEKTRGNEQFF
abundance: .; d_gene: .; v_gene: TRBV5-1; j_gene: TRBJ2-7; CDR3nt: TGCGCCAGCAGCTTGGCCAACTACGAGCAGTACTTC; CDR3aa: CASSLANYEQYF
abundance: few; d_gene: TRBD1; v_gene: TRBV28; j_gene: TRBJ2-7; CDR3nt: TGTGCCACCGCGAACAGGGGGTCCGACTACGAGCAGTACTTC; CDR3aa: CATANRGSDYEQYF
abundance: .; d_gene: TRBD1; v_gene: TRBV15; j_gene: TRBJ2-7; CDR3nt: TGTGCCACCAGCAGAGGGGGGACAGGGGGCCGAGAGCAGTACTTC; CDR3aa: CATSRGGTGGREQYF
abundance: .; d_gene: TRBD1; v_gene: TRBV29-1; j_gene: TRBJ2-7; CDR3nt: TGCAGCGCAGGGACAGGATTATACGAGCAGTACTTC; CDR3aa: CSAGTGLYEQYF
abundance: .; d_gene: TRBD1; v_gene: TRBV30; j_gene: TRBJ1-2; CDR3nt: TGTGCCTGGACCCCCCGGGACAGGAGCTATGGCTACACCTTC; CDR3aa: CAWTPRDRSYGYTF
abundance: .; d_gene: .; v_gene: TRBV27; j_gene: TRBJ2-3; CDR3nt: TGTGCCAGCAGCGACACAGGGAGCACAGATACGCAGTATTTT; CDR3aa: CASSDTGSTDTQYF
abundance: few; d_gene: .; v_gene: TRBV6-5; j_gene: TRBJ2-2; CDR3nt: TGTGCCAGCAGTTACTCCTCGAGTTACACCGGGGAGCTGTTTTTT; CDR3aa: CASSYSSSYTGELFF
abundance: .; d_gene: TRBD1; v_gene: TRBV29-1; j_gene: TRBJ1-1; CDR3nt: TGCAGCGTTGACCGGAGGTACAGGGGGACGCGTGGGACTGAAGCTTTCTTT; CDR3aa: CSVDRRYRGTRGTEAFF
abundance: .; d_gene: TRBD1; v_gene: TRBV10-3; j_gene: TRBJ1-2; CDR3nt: TGTGCCATCAGTGAGGCAGGGGGAGGCTACACCTTC; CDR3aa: CAISEAGGGYTF
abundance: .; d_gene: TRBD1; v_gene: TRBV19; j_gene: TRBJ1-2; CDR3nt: TGTGCCAGTAGTATATCCGGGACAGGACACAACTATGGCTACACCTTC; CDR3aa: CASSISGTGHNYGYTF
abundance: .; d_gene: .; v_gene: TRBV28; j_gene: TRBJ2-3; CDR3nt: TGTGCCAGCAGTTTGGGCGGGATTTGGGATACGCAGTATTTT; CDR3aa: CASSLGGIWDTQYF
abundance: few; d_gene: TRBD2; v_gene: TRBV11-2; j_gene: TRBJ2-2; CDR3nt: TGTGCCAGCAGCCCCGGGAGCGGGACGAACACCGGGGAGCTGTTTTTT; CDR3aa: CASSPGSGTNTGELFF
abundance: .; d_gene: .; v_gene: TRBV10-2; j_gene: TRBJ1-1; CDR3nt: TGCGCCAGCAGTGAGTCAAGAGGTGACACTGAAGCTTTCTTT; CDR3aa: CASSESRGDTEAFF